Sequencing of this T cell receptor (beta chain) was carried out in a study of T cells after yellow fever vaccination. General observations from the study: On re-exposure, the response was weaker but peaked faster, at day 5 versus 15. It was a small share of clonotypes that appeared in both CD4 and CD8 compartments. From the bulk population, abundant clonotypes could contaminate and appear within FACS-sorted repertoires.

To note about this clonotype: The antigen is not known.

The CDR3 extends over 15 amino acids. Per germline, CDR1 SGHRS and CDR2 YFSETQ. V lost 6 bases, J lost 7 bases, and 9 bases stayed unmatched. Production of TCR cDNA was by 5'RACE template switching, which also added a universal primer site and UMIs. TCRdb reprocessed the 5' RACE reads via MiXCR and lists one record per CDR3 protein. The sample consists of 500,000 to 650,000 distinct CDR3 sequences, roughly 12% of them appearing once. The sequencing used PBMCs, collected on the day of the yellow fever booster vaccination. This sequence was found in a man aged 25 to 40 who received the YFV17D yellow fever vaccine. The chain joins TRBV5-1 to TRBJ2-7, with 14 positions matching TRBD2. The CDR3 is CASTAGLAGVGEQYF. The CDR3 DNA is TGCGCCAGCACCGCGGGACTAGCGGGAGTGGGGGAGCAGTACTTC.